This T cell receptor (beta chain) originates from a study of spatial heterogeneity in lung cancer. Study-wide background: The mean occurrence of each unique TCR and UMI combination in raw reads exceeded 9.5. Study-level points and caveats: The study found ubiquitous expanded tumor TCRs in blood more at resection than follow-up.

The sample's time point: sample taken at primary tumor resection. Unsorted tumor, nontumor lung tissue or cryopreserved PBMC supplied the whole RNA. Each TCR cDNA molecule bore a unique molecular identifier. TCRdb re-called the 5' RACE reads through MiXCR, storing one row per CDR3 protein. Of 23,000 or so distinct CDR3 sequences in the sample, about 4.3% were seen once. This clonotype was observed many times. Its cognate antigen is unknown. Per germline, CDR1 KGHSH and CDR2 LQKENI. The CDR3 has 12 residues. V shed 2 bases and J shed 2 bases, with 2 bases lying between them. J is TRBJ2-3 and V is TRBV18; D uncertain. The sequencing used PBMCs, collected at surgery. This receptor was taken from a male donor with early-stage non-small cell lung cancer. The CDR3 is CASSPTTDTQYF. The CDR3 coding sequence is TGTGCCAGCTCACCAACCACAGATACGCAGTATTTT. Looking up the rest from reference TRBV18 and TRBJ2-3 gives the full variable domain: NAGVMQNPRHLVRRRGQEARLRCSPMKGHSHVYWYRQLPEEGLKFMVYLQKENIIDESGMPKERFSAEFPKEGPSILRIQQVVRGDSAAYFCASSPTTDTQYFGPGTRLTVL.